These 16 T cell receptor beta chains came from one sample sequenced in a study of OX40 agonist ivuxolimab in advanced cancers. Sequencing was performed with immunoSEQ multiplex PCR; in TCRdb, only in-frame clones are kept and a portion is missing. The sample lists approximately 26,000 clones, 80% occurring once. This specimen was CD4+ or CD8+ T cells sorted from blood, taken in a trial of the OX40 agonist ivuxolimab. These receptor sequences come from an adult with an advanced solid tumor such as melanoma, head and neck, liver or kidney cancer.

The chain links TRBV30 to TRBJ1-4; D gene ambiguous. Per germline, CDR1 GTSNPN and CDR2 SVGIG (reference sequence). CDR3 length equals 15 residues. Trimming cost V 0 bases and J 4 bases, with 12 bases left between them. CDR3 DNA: TGTGCCTGGAGTGTAGGTCGGAGGATTAATGAAAAACTGTTTTTT. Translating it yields CAWSVGRRINEKLFF.

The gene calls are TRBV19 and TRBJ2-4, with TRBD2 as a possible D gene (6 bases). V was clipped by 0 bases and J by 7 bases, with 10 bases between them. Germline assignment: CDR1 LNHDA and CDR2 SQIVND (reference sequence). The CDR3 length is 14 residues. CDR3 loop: CASSIDLGGNIQYF. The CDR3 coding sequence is TGTGCCAGTAGTATAGATCTCGGAGGGAACATTCAGTACTTC.

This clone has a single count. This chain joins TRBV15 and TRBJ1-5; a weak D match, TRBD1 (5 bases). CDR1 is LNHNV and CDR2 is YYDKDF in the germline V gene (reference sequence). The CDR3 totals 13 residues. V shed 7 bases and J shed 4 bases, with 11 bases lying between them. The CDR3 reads CATNPGINQPQHF. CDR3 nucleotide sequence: TGTGCCACCAACCCAGGGATAAATCAGCCCCAGCATTTT.

The CDR3 DNA reads TGCGCCAGCAGCCAAGCCGGGAGGGTCTACGAGCAGTACTTC. The encoded protein is CASSQAGRVYEQYF. The chain couples TRBV4-1 to TRBJ2-7, with 8 bases lining up with TRBD2. Trimming removed 1 base from V and 3 bases from J; junction bases left unmatched: 2. This CDR3 has 14 residues. The germline V gene has CDR1 MGHRA and CDR2 YSYEKL.

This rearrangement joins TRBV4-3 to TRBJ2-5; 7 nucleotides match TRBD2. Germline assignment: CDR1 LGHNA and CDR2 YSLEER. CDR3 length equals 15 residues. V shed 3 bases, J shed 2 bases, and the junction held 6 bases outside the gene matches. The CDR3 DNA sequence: TGCGCCAGCAGCCAGACGACTAGCCGTCAAGAGACCCAGTACTTC. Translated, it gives CASSQTTSRQETQYF.

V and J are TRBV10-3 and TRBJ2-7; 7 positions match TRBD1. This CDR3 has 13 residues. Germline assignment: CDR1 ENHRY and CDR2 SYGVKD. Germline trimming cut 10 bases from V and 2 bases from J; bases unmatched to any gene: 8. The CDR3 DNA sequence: TGTGCCACCGCCCCGGGACAGACCTACGAGCAGTACTTC. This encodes CATAPGQTYEQYF.

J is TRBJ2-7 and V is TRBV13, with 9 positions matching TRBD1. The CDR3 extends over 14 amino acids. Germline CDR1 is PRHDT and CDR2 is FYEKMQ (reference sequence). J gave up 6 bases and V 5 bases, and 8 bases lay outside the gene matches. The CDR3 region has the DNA TGTGCCAGCAGCCATCGGGACAGGGATTTCGAGCAGTACTTC. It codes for CASSHRDRDFEQYF.

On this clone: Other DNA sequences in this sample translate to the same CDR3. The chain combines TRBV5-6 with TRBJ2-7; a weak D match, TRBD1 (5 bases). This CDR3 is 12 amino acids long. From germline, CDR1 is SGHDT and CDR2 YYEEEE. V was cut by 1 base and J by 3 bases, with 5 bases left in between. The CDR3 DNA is TGTGCCAGCAGCTTGCAGGGCTACGAGCAGTACTTC. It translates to CASSLQGYEQYF.

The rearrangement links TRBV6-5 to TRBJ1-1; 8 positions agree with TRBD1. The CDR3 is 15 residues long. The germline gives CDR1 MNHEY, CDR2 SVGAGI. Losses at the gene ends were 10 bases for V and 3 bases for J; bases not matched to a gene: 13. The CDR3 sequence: CATGPLAGGYTEAFF. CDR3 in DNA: TGTGCCACAGGGCCCCTCGCAGGGGGCTACACTGAAGCTTTCTTT.

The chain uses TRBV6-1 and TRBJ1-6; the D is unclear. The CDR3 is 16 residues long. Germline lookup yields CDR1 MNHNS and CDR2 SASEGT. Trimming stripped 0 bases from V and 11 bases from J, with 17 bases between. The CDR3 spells CASSEASPLLSAPLHF. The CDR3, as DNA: TGTGCCAGCAGTGAAGCAAGCCCCCTACTGTCTGCACCCCTCCACTTT.

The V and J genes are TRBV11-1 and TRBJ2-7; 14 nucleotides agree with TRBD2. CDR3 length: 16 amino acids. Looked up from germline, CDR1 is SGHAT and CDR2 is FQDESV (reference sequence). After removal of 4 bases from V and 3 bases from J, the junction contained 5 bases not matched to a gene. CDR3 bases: TGTGCCAGCAGCTGGACTAGCGGGGGGACTCACTACGAGCAGTACTTC. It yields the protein CASSWTSGGTHYEQYF.

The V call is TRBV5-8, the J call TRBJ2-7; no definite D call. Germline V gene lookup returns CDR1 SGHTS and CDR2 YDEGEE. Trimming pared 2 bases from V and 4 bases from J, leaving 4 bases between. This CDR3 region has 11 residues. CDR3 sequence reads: CASSFRYEQYF. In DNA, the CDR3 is TGTGCCAGCAGCTTCCGATACGAGCAGTACTTC.

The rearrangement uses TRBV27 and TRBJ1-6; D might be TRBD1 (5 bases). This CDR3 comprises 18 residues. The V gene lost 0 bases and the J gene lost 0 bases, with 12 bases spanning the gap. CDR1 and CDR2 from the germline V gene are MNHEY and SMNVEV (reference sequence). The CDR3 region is CASSLSMRGSSYNSPLHF. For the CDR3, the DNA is TGTGCCAGCAGTTTATCGATGCGGGGCTCCTCCTATAATTCACCCCTCCACTTT.

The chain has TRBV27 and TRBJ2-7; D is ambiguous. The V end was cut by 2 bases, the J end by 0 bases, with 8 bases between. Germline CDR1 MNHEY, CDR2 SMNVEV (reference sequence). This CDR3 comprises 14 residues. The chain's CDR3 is CASSLSVRSYEQYF. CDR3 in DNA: TGTGCCAGCAGTTTAAGTGTTCGCTCCTACGAGCAGTACTTC.

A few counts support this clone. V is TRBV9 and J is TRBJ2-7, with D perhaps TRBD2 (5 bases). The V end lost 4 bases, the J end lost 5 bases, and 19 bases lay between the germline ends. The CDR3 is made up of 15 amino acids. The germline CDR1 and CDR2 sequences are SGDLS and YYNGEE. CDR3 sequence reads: CASSPLGRERDEQYF. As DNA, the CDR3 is TGTGCCAGCAGCCCCCTGGGAAGGGAGAGGGACGAGCAGTACTTC.

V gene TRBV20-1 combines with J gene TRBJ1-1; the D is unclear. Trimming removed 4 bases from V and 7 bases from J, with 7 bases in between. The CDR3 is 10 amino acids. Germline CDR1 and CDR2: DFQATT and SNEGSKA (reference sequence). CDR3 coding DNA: TGCAGTGCTACATTGATTGAAGCTTTCTTT. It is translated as CSATLIEAFF.